Each of the 27 T cell receptor beta chains below was sequenced from the same sample in a study of beta chain features in type 1 diabetes. Every bit of the isolated RNA underwent reverse transcription, so sequencing read expressed TCRB transcripts. Clones were read by immunoSEQ multiplex PCR, and TCRdb kept only the in-frame ones, dropping some. The table includes about 140,000 clones, roughly 10% detected once. Sequenced: central memory CD4+ T cells from blood. The receptor set was obtained from a woman aged 40 to 49 in good health.

This sequence joins TRBV19 and TRBJ1-2, with a weak D call TRBD1 (6 bases). Between the trimmed V and J ends, which lost 11 bases and 1 base, there was a span of 20 bases. The CDR3 loop spans 15 amino acids. Per germline, CDR1 LNHDA and CDR2 SQIVND (reference sequence). CDR3 in amino acids: CAVGNRDNINYGYTF. Here the CDR3 DNA reads TGTGCCGTAGGGAACCGGGACAACATTAACTATGGCTACACCTTC.

Here the CDR3 DNA reads TGTGCCAGCAGCTTAAGACTAGCGAGAAGCACAGATACGCAGTATTTT. This encodes CASSLRLARSTDTQYF. This chain joins TRBV13 and TRBJ2-3; 8 positions match TRBD2. This CDR3 contains 16 residues. V shed 2 bases, J shed 0 bases, and the junction held 4 bases outside the gene matches. Germline values: CDR1 PRHDT, CDR2 FYEKMQ (reference sequence).

This clone was detected only a few times. J is TRBJ2-6 and V is TRBV27, with D possibly matching TRBD1 (6 bases). Trimming took 5 bases from V and 10 from J, leaving 18 bases between them. This CDR3 has 15 residues. The germline V gene has CDR1 MNHEY and CDR2 SMNVEV (reference sequence). The CDR3 bases are TGTGCCAGCAGTACAAAACGGGACACAATTAACGTCCTGACTTTC. Encoded protein: CASSTKRDTINVLTF.

This clone was detected a few times. The chain has TRBV9 and TRBJ2-3; unclear D gene. The V gene lost 1 base and the J gene lost 1 base, with 10 bases spanning the gap. Germline lookup yields CDR1 SGDLS and CDR2 YYNGEE. This CDR3 comprises 15 residues. CDR3 nucleotides: TGTGCCAGCAGCGTAACATGGCCCGGCACAGATACGCAGTATTTT. As protein: CASSVTWPGTDTQYF.

This clone has more than one count but fewer than ten. Written as DNA, the CDR3 is TGCGCCAGCAGCCAAGGCTGGAGGGGTCTCGCTGAAGCTTTCTTT. It codes for CASSQGWRGLAEAFF. The chain recombines TRBV4-1 with TRBJ1-1; tentatively, D is TRBD1 (5 bases). CDR3 length: 15 residues. Trimming took 1 base from V and 6 from J, leaving 15 bases between them. Germline V gene lookup returns CDR1 MGHRA and CDR2 YSYEKL.

CDR3 amino acids: CATSRDRGTGKNIQYF. In nucleotides, the CDR3 is TGTGCCACCAGCAGAGATCGTGGGACAGGGAAAAACATTCAGTACTTC. The gene calls are TRBV15 and TRBJ2-4, with 9 positions matching TRBD1. Germline assignment: CDR1 LNHNV and CDR2 YYDKDF (reference sequence). This CDR3 region has 16 residues. V shed 0 bases and J 4 bases; nucleotides not matched to a gene: 4.

This clone was found many times. J is TRBJ2-7 and V is TRBV9; D not resolved. Germline values: CDR1 SGDLS, CDR2 YYNGEE. The CDR3 is 14 residues long. Trimming left V 0 bases short and J 2 bases short, with 9 bases between. In DNA, the CDR3 is TGTGCCAGCAGCGTAGGTAGCACCGCCTACGAGCAGTACTTC. As protein: CASSVGSTAYEQYF.

The V call is TRBV6-5, the J call TRBJ2-1, with 10 nucleotides matching TRBD2. Germline V CDR1 and CDR2: MNHEY, SVGAGI. This CDR3 region has 15 residues. V was clipped by 2 bases and J by 9 bases; unmatched bases: 7. The CDR3 bases are TGTGCCAGCAGTTACACTAGCGGGGTTCACCGTGAGCAGTTCTTC. This encodes CASSYTSGVHREQFF.

This chain links TRBV9 with TRBJ1-5, with a weak D call TRBD1 (6 bases). Looked up from germline, CDR1 is SGDLS and CDR2 is YYNGEE. CDR3 size: 14 residues. The ends were cut back, 4 bases at V and 3 bases at J, with 11 bases in the middle. CDR3 amino acids: CASSPGQTNQPQHF. The CDR3 coding sequence is TGTGCCAGCAGCCCCGGACAGACCAATCAGCCCCAGCATTTT.

V and J are TRBV18 and TRBJ1-1; no reliable D call. Trimming left V 4 bases short and J 1 base short, with 10 bases between. The CDR3 covers 14 residues. Germline V gives CDR1 KGHSH, CDR2 LQKENI. In nucleotides, the CDR3 is TGTGCCAGCTCACAGGGAGGGTCGAACACTGAAGCTTTCTTT. This codes for CASSQGGSNTEAFF.

This clone was counted a few times. The rearrangement joins TRBV11-2 to TRBJ2-2, with D perhaps TRBD2 (6 bases). V was cut by 1 base and J by 6 bases, with 12 bases left in between. The CDR3 consists of 15 residues. CDR1 and CDR2 from the germline V gene are SGHAT and FQNNGV. The CDR3 loop is CASSLAGEMAGELFF. The CDR3 coding sequence is TGTGCCAGCAGCTTAGCGGGGGAAATGGCCGGGGAGCTGTTTTTT.

CDR3 protein: CSVEDRRAGKVNTEAFF. DNA of the CDR3: TGCAGCGTTGAAGATAGGAGGGCAGGGAAGGTGAACACTGAAGCTTTCTTT. The chain is built from TRBV29-1 and TRBJ1-1; D might be TRBD1 (5 bases). Germline CDR1 is SQVTM and CDR2 is ANQGSEA. The CDR3 totals 17 residues. Trimming shortened V by 0 bases and J by 0 bases, and 17 bases separated the two germline ends.

This clone was seen a few times. This chain joins TRBV7-2 and TRBJ2-5; 8 nucleotides match TRBD1. The CDR3 consists of 16 residues. CDR1 is SGHTA, CDR2 FQGNSA, per germline. V lost 5 bases, J lost 5 bases, and 13 bases stayed unmatched. The CDR3 loop is CASSGRTGSSLETQYF. Here the CDR3 DNA reads TGTGCCAGCAGCGGACGGACAGGGTCCTCTTTGGAGACCCAGTACTTC.

The chain joins TRBV7-2 to TRBJ1-1; D perhaps matches TRBD1 (5 bases). The CDR3 sequence is 15 residues long. V was shortened by 1 base and J by 1 base, with 10 bases between the two germline ends. Germline assignment: CDR1 SGHTA and CDR2 FQGNSA. The CDR3 spells CASSLVSGGNTEAFF. CDR3 in DNA: TGTGCCAGCAGCTTAGTGAGCGGGGGGAACACTGAAGCTTTCTTT.

This clone has just a few counts. This specimen includes other DNA sequences encoding the same CDR3. This chain joins TRBV5-1 and TRBJ1-1; D ambiguous. There are 14 residues in the CDR3. V was cut by 0 bases and J by 4 bases, with 10 bases left in between. CDR1 SGHRS and CDR2 YFSETQ come from the germline V gene. The CDR3 is CASSLGVRGTEAFF. The CDR3 DNA reads as TGCGCCAGCAGCTTGGGGGTACGGGGCACTGAAGCTTTCTTT.

The chain employs TRBV4-2 and TRBJ1-6, with D possibly matching TRBD1 (6 bases). The V end was cut by 1 base, the J end by 7 bases, with 8 bases between. Germline V gene sequence: CDR1 LGHNA, CDR2 YNFKEQ. This CDR3 spans 14 amino acids. CDR3 residues: CASSQADRNSPLHF. CDR3 bases: TGTGCCAGCAGCCAAGCCGACAGGAATTCACCCCTCCACTTT.

This clone was seen a few times. The chain combines TRBV5-4 with TRBJ2-5; 7 nucleotides line up with TRBD2. Germline CDR1 is SGHNT and CDR2 is YYREEE (reference sequence). V shed 3 bases and J 4 bases; nucleotides not matched to a gene: 3. This CDR3 has 13 amino acids. The CDR3 DNA reads TGTGCCAGCAGCTCTGGGGAGGGAGAGACCCAGTACTTC. Translating gives CASSSGEGETQYF.

This clone was observed a handful of times. The V call is TRBV6-5, the J call TRBJ2-3, with D tentatively TRBD1 (6 bases). The germline V and J ends were trimmed by 5 bases and 1 base, with 13 bases remaining between them. The CDR3 spans 15 residues. Germline-derived CDR1 and CDR2 are MNHEY and SVGAGI. The CDR3 loop reads CASSIQGQGTDTQYF. CDR3 coding DNA: TGTGCCAGCAGTATACAGGGCCAGGGCACAGATACGCAGTATTTT.

This clone was recorded a few times. This chain links TRBV5-1 with TRBJ2-3, with a tentative D call TRBD1 (6 bases). The CDR3 loop spans 14 amino acids. Germline V gene sequence: CDR1 SGHRS, CDR2 YFSETQ. The V gene lost 3 bases and the J gene lost 0 bases, with 8 bases spanning the gap. The CDR3 loop reads CASSSGTSTDTQYF. The CDR3 DNA is TGCGCCAGCAGCTCCGGGACAAGCACAGATACGCAGTATTTT.

This chain connects TRBV6-6 to TRBJ2-7; 8 nucleotides line up with TRBD1. In germline, CDR1 is MNHNY, CDR2 SVGAGI (reference sequence). Unmatched junction bases numbered 9, after V lost 8 bases and J lost 12 bases. The CDR3 is 11 residues long. DNA of the CDR3: TGTGCCAGCGGGTTGGGACAGGTGATGTACTTC. It is translated as CASGLGQVMYF.

This clone was detected a few times. This chain joins TRBV5-1 and TRBJ2-7; 9 bases match TRBD1. This CDR3 spans 13 amino acids. V was clipped by 5 bases and J by 3 bases; unmatched bases: 3. CDR1 and CDR2 (germline): SGHRS, YFSETQ. The CDR3 protein is CASRSGQGYEQYF. CDR3 coding DNA: TGCGCCAGCAGATCGGGACAGGGCTACGAGCAGTACTTC. Looking up the rest from reference TRBV5-1 and TRBJ2-7 gives the full variable domain: KAGVTQTPRYLIKTRGQQVTLSCSPISGHRSVSWYQQTPGQGLQFLFEYFSETQRNKGNFPGRFSGRQFSNSRSEMNVSTLELGDSALYLCASRSGQGYEQYFGPGTRLTVT.

In its sample, this clone was seen a few times. V usage is TRBV6-5 and J usage is TRBJ2-1; 10 bases agree with TRBD1. V lost 8 bases to trimming and J lost 4 bases; unmatched junction nucleotides: 8. Germline CDR1 is MNHEY and CDR2 is SVGAGI. This CDR3 has 15 amino acids. In DNA form, the CDR3 reads TGTGCCAGCTCAAAGGGACAGGGGCGTTACAATGAGCAGTTCTTC. Translation gives CASSKGQGRYNEQFF.

The V and J genes are TRBV18 and TRBJ1-2; 8 bases line up with TRBD1. J lost 0 bases, V lost 6 bases, and 9 bases had no gene match. Per the germline V gene, CDR1 is KGHSH and CDR2 is LQKENI. CDR3 length: 16 amino acids. Here the CDR3 DNA reads TGTGCCAGCTCCCCATTCGACAGGGGTGCTAACTATGGCTACACCTTC. This translates into CASSPFDRGANYGYTF.

J is TRBJ1-2 and V is TRBV13, with 8 bases aligning to TRBD1. Germline V gene data show CDR1 as PRHDT and CDR2 as FYEKMQ (reference sequence). V shed 5 bases and J 6 bases; nucleotides not matched to a gene: 5. There are 13 residues in the CDR3. CDR3 coding DNA: TGTGCCAGCAGCACCGACAGGGGACATGGCTACACCTTC. The encoded protein is CASSTDRGHGYTF.

This chain joins TRBV27 and TRBJ2-1; 11 bases are a match to TRBD1. V lost 7 bases, J lost 10 bases, and 18 bases stayed unmatched. Germline-derived CDR1 and CDR2 are MNHEY and SMNVEV (reference sequence). The CDR3 is 17 residues long. In DNA form, the CDR3 reads TGTGCCAGCACCCGAAGGATAACCCGGACAGGGGGCGAGGAGCAGTTCTTC. It is translated as CASTRRITRTGGEEQFF.

This chain joins TRBV19 and TRBJ1-2, with 8 bases that match TRBD1. The germline CDR1 and CDR2 sequences are LNHDA and SQIVND (reference sequence). With 2 bases clipped from V and 5 bases from J, the junction kept 7 bases outside the gene matches. The CDR3 extends over 15 amino acids. CDR3 sequence reads: CASSIPGQANYGYTF. The CDR3 DNA is TGTGCCAGTAGTATACCGGGACAGGCGAATTATGGCTACACCTTC.

This clone has a handful of counts. The chain combines TRBV7-2 with TRBJ1-5; 7 nucleotides line up with TRBD1. CDR1 is SGHTA, CDR2 FQGNSA, per germline. The CDR3 runs 15 residues. The junction had 4 bases not matched to a gene; V was cut back by 5 bases and J by 0 bases. CDR3 protein: CASSLQGNSNQPQHF. DNA of the CDR3: TGTGCCAGCAGCCTACAGGGGAATAGCAATCAGCCCCAGCATTTT.